This T cell receptor (beta chain) emerged from a study of T cells expressing NK-cell markers. General observations from the study: Dominant NKG2C+ clonotypes accounted for about 1.0-8% of CD8+ T cells in several donors. Expanded NKG2C+ T cell clones were not confirmed as HCMV-specific. Four donors showed these clonotypes also leading the CD3+CD56-NKG2C+ fraction.

The CDR3 sequence is 15 residues long. Germline CDR1 reads MDHEN; CDR2 reads SYDVKM. TCRdb re-called the 5' RACE reads and gives one entry per CDR3 protein, without DNA. The sample table sets out fewer than 400,000 distinct CDR3 sequences. About this clonotype: Its matching antigen is unknown.

The receptor was isolated from a man aged 18-70 years in good health. The chain joins TRBV28 to TRBJ1-3. Sequences were obtained from blood T cells: a sorted CD56 or NKG2C T cell subset, CD4+ or CD8+ T cells, or bulk PBMC T cells (not recorded which). This CDR3 reads CASRDALGSGNTIYF.